This T cell receptor beta chain appears in the sequencing data of a study of response to subunit inactivated influenza vaccine. This clonotype occurred a few times. Its cognate antigen is unknown. TCRdb used MiXCR to reprocess the RT-PCR reads, holding one entry per CDR3 protein. The table records approximately 490,000 distinct CDR3 sequences, around 7.7% of them present only once. This CDR3 is 16 amino acids long. The V gene's germline CDR1 is DFQATT and CDR2 SNEGSKA (reference sequence). With 0 bases removed from V and 1 base from J, the gap between germline ends came to 15 bases. Study-wide results and limits: The authors offered the suggestion that each seasonal influenza vaccination recruits few new T cells.

V gene TRBV20-1 combines with J gene TRBJ2-5; tentatively, D is TRBD2 (6 bases). The specimen comprised PBMCs from blood, sampled roughly 24 months after vaccination. This TCR was recovered from a man aged 45-69 years who received an inactivated influenza vaccine. CDR3 bases: TGCAGTGCTAGAGATCTTTACGGGAGAGCCCAAGAGACCCAGTACTTC. Its translation is CSARDLYGRAQETQYF.